These 2 T cell receptor beta chains were all obtained from the same sample, sequenced in a study of CD8+ T cells in alopecia areata. RNA extraction and reverse transcription yielded cDNA as sequencing template. Assay used: immunoSEQ multiplex PCR; TCRdb lists only in-frame clones, some missing. The repertoire has under 300,000 clones, roughly two thirds of them found once; the top ten carry roughly 1.2%. The sequencing used CD4+ T cells sorted from blood, collected at week 0. The source of these receptors is a human donor with alopecia areata.

This clone was seen just once. The chain recombines TRBV6-5 with TRBJ1-2; possibly TRBD1 for D (6 bases). The germline V and J ends were trimmed by 10 bases and 0 bases, with 9 bases remaining between them. The V gene's germline CDR1 is MNHEY and CDR2 SVGAGI. This CDR3 spans 12 amino acids. CDR3 protein: CATWTANYGYTF. CDR3 coding DNA: TGTGCCACCTGGACAGCTAACTATGGCTACACCTTC.

The rearrangement links TRBV5-1 to TRBJ1-2, with a weak D call TRBD1 (6 bases). The CDR3 is made up of 16 amino acids. The germline V gene has CDR1 SGHRS and CDR2 YFSETQ. Deletions cut 1 base from V and 8 bases from J, with 21 bases between. The DNA for the CDR3 is TGCGCCAGCAGCTTGTTGGCGACAAAGGGGACAAACGGCTACACCTTC. Translating gives CASSLLATKGTNGYTF.